The 9 T cell receptor beta chains reported below all come from one sample, sequenced in a study of T cell responses to AZD1222 COVID-19 vaccine. Here immunoSEQ multiplex PCR was the method, and the copy in TCRdb shows in-frame clones only, minus some. The sample has under 85,000 clones, roughly nine tenths seen once; the top ten hold 2.5% to 4%. The sequenced sample was peripheral blood, obtained 28 days after the second AZD1222 dose. These receptor sequences come from an adult who received the AZD1222 COVID-19 vaccine.

The V gene is TRBV4-2, the J gene TRBJ2-4; TRBD1 is a possible D gene (5 bases). Trimming removed 1 base at V and 3 bases at J, with 7 bases between. Germline V gene sequence: CDR1 LGHNA, CDR2 YNFKEQ. This CDR3 comprises 14 residues. CDR3 loop: CASSQGGRKNIQYF. The CDR3 coding sequence is TGTGCCAGCAGCCAAGGGGGCCGCAAAAACATTCAGTACTTC.

The rearrangement uses TRBV3-1 (or the pseudogene TRBV3-2) and TRBJ2-1; D remains unclear. Germline V CDR1 and CDR2: LGHDT, YNNKEL (reference sequence). The germline V and J ends were trimmed by 4 bases and 2 bases, with 12 bases remaining between them. The CDR3 consists of 15 residues. The CDR3: CASSPGPVAYNEQFF. The CDR3 nucleotides read TGTGCCAGCAGCCCAGGCCCCGTCGCCTACAATGAGCAGTTCTTC.

The rearrangement uses TRBV6-5 and TRBJ1-1, with D possibly TRBD1 on 6 matching bases. Germline assignment: CDR1 MNHEY and CDR2 SVGAGI. CDR3 length equals 15 residues. V was cut by 5 bases and J by 1 base, with 14 bases left in between. The CDR3 DNA reads as TGTGCCAGCAGTCCCTGGGGGCGGCAGAACACTGAAGCTTTCTTT. Translation gives CASSPWGRQNTEAFF.

V and J are TRBV9 and TRBJ2-3, with 8 bases matching TRBD1. The CDR3 contains 15 residues. Germline trimming cut 2 bases from V and 6 bases from J; bases unmatched to any gene: 8. Germline V CDR1 and CDR2: SGDLS, YYNGEE. CDR3 nucleotide sequence: TGTGCCAGCAGCGTTCAGGGGGCCCCCCTGGATACGCAGTATTTT. This translates into CASSVQGAPLDTQYF. The full variable domain, rest sourced from reference TRBV9 and TRBJ2-3, is DSGVTQTPKHLITATGQRVTLRCSPRSGDLSVYWYQQSLDQGLQFLIQYYNGEERAKGNILERFSAQQFPDLHSELNLSSLELGDSALYFCASSVQGAPLDTQYFGPGTRLTVL.

The genes are TRBV27 and TRBJ1-2; no reliable D call. Trimming left V 4 bases short and J 1 base short, with 7 bases between. The CDR3 is 13 amino acids. The germline V gene has CDR1 MNHEY and CDR2 SMNVEV (reference sequence). The DNA for the CDR3 is TGTGCCAGCAGTTCTGGGAATAACTATGGCTACACCTTC. The encoded protein is CASSSGNNYGYTF.

CDR3 DNA: TGTGCCAGCAGTTTCTCTCTTGAGACCCAGTACTTC. It is translated as CASSFSLETQYF. V and J are TRBV12-3 or TRBV12-4 and TRBJ2-5, with D unresolved. Trimming pared 3 bases from V and 5 bases from J, leaving 7 bases between. The length of the CDR3 is 12 residues.

The rearrangement uses TRBV11-2 and TRBJ1-2; 8 bases agree with TRBD1. This CDR3 is built from 18 residues. V was pared by 2 bases and J by 2 bases, with 13 bases of the junction left unmatched. The V gene's germline CDR1 is SGHAT and CDR2 FQNNGV. The CDR3 bases are TGTGCCAGCAGCTTAAACTTTCTGCGTGGGGACAGGAACTATGGCTACACCTTC. This gives the protein CASSLNFLRGDRNYGYTF.

The V and J genes are TRBV5-4 and TRBJ1-2; no clear D gene. This CDR3 region has 13 residues. The germline V gene has CDR1 SGHNT and CDR2 YYREEE (reference sequence). Trimming cost V 4 bases and J 8 bases, with 15 bases left between them. CDR3 region: CASSPGSGWGYTF. DNA of the CDR3: TGTGCCAGCAGCCCGGGGTCCGGGTGGGGCTACACCTTC.

This clone was found once. V gene TRBV12-3 or TRBV12-4 combines with J gene TRBJ1-2, with unresolved D. CDR3 length: 10 residues. V was shortened by 4 bases and J by 8 bases, with 5 bases between the two germline ends. CDR3 sequence (DNA): TGTGCCAGCAGTTCAGTCGGCTACACCTTC. Translation gives CASSSVGYTF.